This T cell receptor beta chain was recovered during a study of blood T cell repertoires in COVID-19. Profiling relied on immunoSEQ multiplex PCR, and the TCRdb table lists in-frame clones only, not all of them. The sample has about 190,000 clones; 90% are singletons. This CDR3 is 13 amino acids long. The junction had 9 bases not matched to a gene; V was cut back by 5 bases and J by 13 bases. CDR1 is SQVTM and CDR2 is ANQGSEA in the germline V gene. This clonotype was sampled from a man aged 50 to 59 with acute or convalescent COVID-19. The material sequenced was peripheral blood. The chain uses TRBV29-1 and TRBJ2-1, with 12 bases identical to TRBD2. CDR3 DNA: TGCAGCGTTACCGGGACACTAGCGGGGGGTCAGTTCTTC. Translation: CSVTGTLAGGQFF.